This section outlines one T cell receptor (beta chain) sequence together with its context. It has no known antigen specificity. Base quality data are lacking; no much larger clone is found one base away. The donors were healthy, HIV-negative adults with no recently reported acute infections or vaccinations. Every donor was a Caucasian adult residing in Nashville, Tennessee, USA. CD4+ T cells were enriched by magnetic negative selection, after which naive cells were positively selected on CD45RA and the negative fraction was taken as the memory subset. Blood was obtained by leukapheresis, after which PBMCs were separated by Ficoll-Histopaque density gradient centrifugation and cryopreserved in liquid nitrogen vapor phase. Purity and quantity of every magnetically sorted T cell population were checked by analytical flow cytometry. Each sorted fraction had its genomic DNA isolated and then quantified by UV absorbance on a Nanodrop 2000c.

The data were taken from a study of shared clonotypes between healthy human individuals (dated by TCRdb to the early 2020s). Turning to the overall study: The cohort included a few men and a couple of women between 18 and 49 years of age. For each donor, CD4 naive and CD4 memory were each run on three plates, CD8 naive on two plates, and CD8 memory on one plate. To estimate repertoire size and how much clonotype sharing occurs between individuals, the study deeply sequenced the blood TCR repertoires of roughly 5 healthy adults. To increase sequencing depth and limit assay-specific biases, different laboratories used diverse techniques to prepare libraries and sequence TCR repertoires. Per donor, leukapheresis produced somewhere between about 0.85 and 8.9 billion PBMCs. The investigation overall reported the following: Estimated clonotype richness was generally larger for naive than for memory subsets. Because the study included a small number of donors, the genetic and exposure-history diversity represented was limited. Pairwise subsampling indicated that sequencing depth was expected to affect the degree of clonotype sharing among donors. Sampling was limited to blood, and TCR repertoires in tissue likely differ from TCR repertoires in blood. Higher generation probabilities were observed for clonotypes shared by all four sorted-subset donors than for non-shared clonotypes. Even with the large sequencing depth, rarefaction of the sorted-subset datasets indicated that sequencing was incomplete. Across four donors, roughly 5.1% of naive CD4, around 3.3% of naive CD8, 2% to 2.5% of memory CD4, and 0.4% of memory CD8 clonotypes were shared.

Using the deep immunoSEQ assay, TCR CDR3 regions were amplified from genomic DNA by multiplex PCR. For each cell subset, the extracted genomic DNA was distributed evenly across all wells of several immunoSEQ 96-well plates, and each plate served as one replicate. For sorted subsets, 200 to 250 ng genomic DNA, equal to tens of thousands of T cell genomes, was loaded into each replicate PCR. Purified libraries were measured with a Qubit 3.0 fluorometer, size-checked on a Bioanalyzer 2100, and measured again with the KAPA Library Quantification kit. Each immunoSEQ 96-well plate was sequenced on its own single-read 150-cycle Illumina NextSeq 550 flow cell. As for how the authors treated the data: Because only junctional sequences without quality scores were contained in the immunoSEQ output, filtering matching that applied to full-length reads could not be performed. To assign V/J genes and CDR3, sequences were annotated using PyIR, a Python wrapper for IgBLAST v1.9, with IMGT germline references. Reads were removed for weak V/J assignments (E-value above 1e-6), missing CDR3, stop codons, out-of-frame junctions, or ambiguous translated residues. V3J clonotypes were defined by identical inferred V gene, J gene, and CDR3 amino acid sequence. Percentage overlap between repertoires was computed as shared unique clonotypes divided by the size of the smaller repertoire. Three approaches were used to assess repertoire richness: RTK rarefaction, the Chao1 estimator, and Recon v2.1 estimates of unobserved clonotypes. OLGA was used to compute generation probabilities for all TCRbeta clonotypes that the gDNA method yielded from a handful of donors. The clones in this table, taken by TCRdb from immuneACCESS, are in-frame only. Not every clone is retained; where verified, under half of the shortfall comes from an unresolved V gene, and the cause of the rest is unknown. D and trimming were read from the DNA, whereas the V and J calls and clone size are those reported in that table. This sample holds some 2,500,000 clones; about nine tenths were observed only once. The top ten clonotypes cover around 0.38% of the sample.

The germline V gene (reference sequence) sets CDR1 to LNHNV and CDR2 to YYDKDF. V is pared back by 0 bases and J by 4 bases, with 12 bases lying between the germline termini. The cysteine opens and the phenylalanine closes a CDR3 of 15 amino acids. Only the CDR3 portion is preserved as DNA: 45 bases, with reading frame beginning at the first base. This clonotype was obtained from a man between 18 and 29 years old in good health. Some clones in this sample may be carry-over from other donors' samples. The rearranged segments are TRBV15 and TRBJ1-2, with the D gene uncertain. The sequenced material came from naive CD4+ T cells from PBMCs. The cell subset or site label for this specimen denotes: CD45RA+ positively selected. The nucleotide sequence reads TGTGCCACCAGCAGAGAAAAGGCGGCAGTCTATGGCTACACCTTC. Its protein is CATSREKAAVYGYTF.